These 23 T cell receptor beta chains share one sample of origin, sequenced in a study of T cells in Graves' hyperthyroidism and ophthalmopathy. Amplification of TCR beta CDR3 regions was performed using RNA transcripts as template. The study used the HTBI primer set for a first-round RT-PCR of the TCR CDR3. TCRdb re-called the multiplex PCR reads through MiXCR, storing one row per CDR3 protein. The sample yields fewer than 550,000 distinct CDR3 sequences, around 24% seen once. Sample: blood. Every receptor here comes from a woman aged 25-40 years with Graves' ophthalmopathy.

On this clonotype itself: One junction end disagrees with the germline gene, perhaps due to a read error. V and J are TRBV6-2 or TRBV6-3 and TRBJ2-7, with D possibly matching TRBD2 (5 bases). This CDR3 region has 14 residues. Germline loops: CDR1 MNHEY, CDR2 SVGEGT. The CDR3 here is CANSYKDGTYEQYF. The CDR3 nucleotides read TGTGCCAACAGTTATAAGGACGGGACCTACGAGCAGTACTTC.

This clonotype was seen at least ten times. V and J are TRBV2 and TRBJ2-6; D unclear. The CDR3 totals 14 residues. V lost 6 bases and J 2 bases, leaving 8 bases between the germline ends. The germline V gene encodes CDR1 SNHLY and CDR2 FYNNEI. The CDR3 loop reads CASREPTGANVLTF. DNA of the CDR3: TGTGCCAGCAGGGAACCTACTGGGGCCAACGTCCTGACTTTC.

This chain joins TRBV28 and TRBJ1-5, with D perhaps TRBD1 (5 bases). The CDR3 runs 15 residues. Germline CDR1 MDHEN, CDR2 SYDVKM. Trimming pared 5 bases from V and 0 bases from J, leaving 11 bases between. CDR3 sequence reads: CASSPLGDSNQPQHF. The DNA of the CDR3 is TGTGCCAGCAGTCCCCTAGGGGATAGCAATCAGCCCCAGCATTTT.

In this sample, this clonotype turned up a few times. The J gene is TRBJ2-5, the V gene TRBV30; D not resolved. V was cut by 1 base and J by 4 bases, with 16 bases left in between. Per the germline V gene, CDR1 is GTSNPN and CDR2 is SVGIG (reference sequence). The CDR3 contains 15 residues. The CDR3 DNA follows: TGTGCCTGGAGTGCCACGGATGCCATAGGAGAGACCCAGTACTTC. It yields the protein CAWSATDAIGETQYF.

This chain connects TRBV6-1 to TRBJ1-5, with D uncertain. With 2 bases removed from V and 1 base from J, the gap between germline ends came to 6 bases. Germline V lookup: CDR1 MNHNS, CDR2 SASEGT. The CDR3 length is 14 residues. CDR3 sequence reads: CASSELDSNQPQHF. The CDR3 DNA sequence: TGTGCCAGCAGTGAACTGGACAGCAATCAGCCCCAGCATTTT.

J is TRBJ2-2 and V is TRBV7-3; a possible D gene is TRBD1 (6 bases). The germline V and J ends were trimmed by 4 bases and 7 bases, with 19 bases remaining between them. The CDR3 covers 16 residues. The germline gives CDR1 SGHTA, CDR2 FQGTGA. The CDR3 DNA reads TGTGCCAGCAGCTCATTTGACAGGATAGACATCGGGGAGCTGTTTTTT. It translates to CASSSFDRIDIGELFF.

Ten or more counts support this clonotype. The chain couples TRBV6-1 to TRBJ1-1, with D possibly being TRBD1 (5 bases). There are 13 residues in the CDR3. The germline V gene has CDR1 MNHNS and CDR2 SASEGT. V gave up 2 bases and J gave up 2 bases, with 6 bases separating them. CDR3 DNA sequence: TGTGCCAGCAGTGAACGGGACAACACTGAAGCTTTCTTT. This encodes CASSERDNTEAFF.

The V and J genes are TRBV6-5 and TRBJ1-2; D is possibly TRBD1 (5 bases). Trimming removed 0 bases from V and 4 bases from J, with 18 bases in between. The CDR3 has 17 amino acids. Germline CDR1 reads MNHEY; CDR2 reads SVGAGI. The CDR3 DNA follows: TGTGCCAGCAGTTACTCAAGTAGCGGGGGGACTGGCTATGGCTACACCTTC. The encoded protein is CASSYSSSGGTGYGYTF.

This clonotype was observed a handful of times. One end of the junction does not line up with germline, which may come from a read error. The gene calls are TRBV2 and TRBJ2-2; perhaps D is TRBD1 or TRBD2 (5 bases each). This CDR3 region has 14 residues. The germline CDR1 and CDR2 sequences are SNHLY and FYNNEI. Here the CDR3 reads CASSGLVDTGDLFF. The CDR3 bases are TGTGCCAGCAGTGGGCTAGTGGACACCGGGGATCTGTTTTTT.

This clonotype was observed many times. The chain employs TRBV7-2 and TRBJ2-5; D not resolved. The CDR3 has 14 amino acids. Germline V gene sequence: CDR1 SGHTA, CDR2 FQGNSA. Trimming shortened V by 5 bases and J by 1 base, and 11 bases separated the two germline ends. In DNA form, the CDR3 reads TGTGCCAGCAGCCGTCTCTATCCCCAAGAGACCCAGTACTTC. It encodes CASSRLYPQETQYF.

This clonotype has at least ten counts. A much larger clone sits a single nucleotide away, making a read error possible. The conserved final phenylalanine or tryptophan is absent from the CDR3, which likely points to a read error. The chain couples TRBV6-1 to TRBJ2-7, with a tentative D call TRBD1 (6 bases). The CDR3 is 15 amino acids. V was shortened by 1 base and J by 2 bases, with 12 bases between the two germline ends. Germline V lookup: CDR1 MNHNS, CDR2 SASEGT. In DNA form, the CDR3 reads TGTGCCAGCAGTGAAGACTTTCGGGACACCTACGAGCAGTACCTC. Protein product: CASSEDFRDTYEQYL.

This chain's CDR3 is CASNRGHTEAFF. In nucleotides, the CDR3 is TGTGCCAGCAATCGGGGGCACACTGAAGCTTTCTTT. The chain recombines TRBV6-2 or TRBV6-3 with TRBJ1-1; weak D call: TRBD1 (6 bases). This CDR3 is 12 amino acids long. Trimming left V 7 bases short and J 3 bases short, with 9 bases between. The germline CDR1 and CDR2 sequences are MNHEY and SVGEGT.

In its sample, this clonotype was seen many times. V gene TRBV30 combines with J gene TRBJ1-2; D is undetermined. The CDR3 is made up of 13 amino acids. Per the germline V gene, CDR1 is GTSNPN and CDR2 is SVGIG (reference sequence). V lost 0 bases and J 8 bases, leaving 13 bases between the germline ends. The CDR3 is CAWSVQLGGGYTF. The CDR3 bases are TGTGCCTGGAGTGTACAGTTGGGCGGGGGCTACACCTTC.

The rearrangement joins TRBV5-1 to TRBJ2-7, with TRBD1 matching 10 bases. The CDR3 loop spans 16 amino acids. Germline lookup yields CDR1 SGHRS and CDR2 YFSETQ. The V and J ends lost 1 base and 4 bases, in that order; junction bases with no gene match: 8. The CDR3 nucleotides read TGCGCCAGCAGCTTGCGAGGGACAGGGGCGATTTACGAGCAGTACTTC. This sequence encodes CASSLRGTGAIYEQYF.

The DNA for the CDR3 is TGTGCCAGCAGCTCACTCGACAGGGGGCGTGAGACCCAGTACTTC. It encodes CASSSLDRGRETQYF. The V call is TRBV13, the J call TRBJ2-5; 10 bases match TRBD1. This CDR3 comprises 15 residues. The V and J ends lost 4 bases and 5 bases, in that order; junction bases with no gene match: 7. CDR1 and CDR2 from the germline V gene are PRHDT and FYEKMQ (reference sequence).

V usage is TRBV11-2 and J usage is TRBJ1-1; TRBD1 matches at 9 bases. V lost 2 bases, J lost 3 bases, and 4 bases stayed unmatched. The CDR3 loop spans 15 amino acids. Germline CDR1 and CDR2: SGHAT and FQNNGV. The CDR3 region is CASSLSGQGDTEAFF. CDR3 nucleotide sequence: TGTGCCAGCAGCTTATCGGGACAGGGAGACACTGAAGCTTTCTTT. The full variable domain, its missing parts supplied by reference TRBV11-2 and TRBJ1-1, is EAGVAQSPRYKIIEKRQSVAFWCNPISGHATLYWYQQILGQGPKLLIQFQNNGVVDDSQLPKDRFSAERLKGVDSTLKIQPAKLEDSAVYLCASSLSGQGDTEAFFGQGTRLTVV.

This clonotype was seen ten or more times. The chain links TRBV7-8 to TRBJ2-5; 7 bases align to TRBD1. The CDR3 loop spans 18 amino acids. V lost 0 bases to trimming and J lost 0 bases; unmatched junction nucleotides: 10. Per germline, CDR1 SGHVS and CDR2 FQNEAQ. The CDR3 DNA reads TGTGCCAGCAGCTTAGCACCCACAGGGGCCACATACCAAGAGACCCAGTACTTC. Translated, it gives CASSLAPTGATYQETQYF. Drawing the rest from reference TRBV7-8 and TRBJ2-5, the complete variable domain is GAGVSQSPRYKVAKRGQDVALRCDPISGHVSLFWYQQALGQGPEFLTYFQNEAQLDKSGLPSDRFFAERPEGSVSTLKIQRTQQEDSAVYLCASSLAPTGATYQETQYFGPGTRLLVL.

Comments on this clonotype: At one boundary the junction diverges from the germline segment, which might be a read error. The gene calls are TRBV5-1 and TRBJ2-4; 8 bases agree with TRBD1. The CDR3 has 14 amino acids. CDR1 is SGHRS and CDR2 is YFSETQ in the germline V gene. The CDR3 spells CASRGQGAKNIKYF. The CDR3 DNA sequence: TGCGCCAGTCGTGGACAGGGAGCCAAAAACATTAAGTACTTC.

J is TRBJ1-1 and V is TRBV19; D unresolved. The germline V gene has CDR1 LNHDA and CDR2 SQIVND (reference sequence). The CDR3 contains 15 residues. V was pared by 7 bases and J by 1 base, with 16 bases between. The CDR3 is CASTHRERGNTEAFF. The CDR3, as DNA: TGTGCCAGTACCCACCGGGAGCGGGGGAACACTGAAGCTTTCTTT.

This clonotype was seen at least ten times. V usage is TRBV7-3 and J usage is TRBJ2-5, with D unclear. Germline CDR1 reads SGHTA; CDR2 reads FQGTGA. This CDR3 spans 13 amino acids. With 2 bases removed from V and 3 bases from J, the gap between germline ends came to 7 bases. The CDR3 DNA follows: TGTGCCAGCAGCTTAGACTTGGAAGAGACCCAGTACTTC. As protein: CASSLDLEETQYF.

There are many counts of this clonotype. The chain couples TRBV20-1 to TRBJ2-5, with TRBD2 matching over 9 bases. CDR3 size: 16 residues. Germline trimming cut 0 bases from V and 1 base from J; bases unmatched to any gene: 6. Germline loops: CDR1 DFQATT, CDR2 SNEGSKA (reference sequence). The CDR3 region is CSARDLQRGAQETQYF. The CDR3 bases are TGCAGTGCTAGAGATCTCCAGCGGGGGGCCCAAGAGACCCAGTACTTC.

This clonotype was seen at least ten times. CDR3 DNA: TGTGCCAGCAGTTTATCCTGGACGGGGGGGGAGCAGTACTTC. It codes for CASSLSWTGGEQYF. The chain links TRBV28 to TRBJ2-7; 8 bases are shared with TRBD2. The CDR3 is 14 residues long. Trimming cost V 1 base and J 7 bases; bases outside gene matches: 6. Per germline, CDR1 MDHEN and CDR2 SYDVKM. Using reference TRBV28 and TRBJ2-7 for the parts outside the CDR3, the full variable domain is DVKVTQSSRYLVKRTGEKVFLECVQDMDHENMFWYRQDPGLGLRLIYFSYDVKMKEKGDIPEGYSVSREKKERFSLILESASTNQTSMYLCASSLSWTGGEQYFGPGTRLTVT.

The table lists this clonotype with many counts. The chain is built from TRBV28 and TRBJ1-1; D is uncertain. Germline-derived CDR1 and CDR2 are MDHEN and SYDVKM. Trimming left V 5 bases short and J 5 bases short, with 21 bases between. The CDR3 is made up of 16 amino acids. The CDR3 reads CASSPNKRGVVTEAFF. Here the CDR3 DNA reads TGTGCCAGCAGTCCCAATAAGCGGGGTGTGGTAACTGAAGCTTTCTTT.